This TCR beta chain was recovered during a study of T cell responses to AZD1222 COVID-19 vaccine. Data came from immunoSEQ multiplex PCR; TCRdb stores just in-frame clones and leaves some out. The data hold around 170,000 clones, with 80% to 95% observed a single time. The source material was peripheral blood, sampled 28 days after the second AZD1222 dose. This receptor was obtained from an adult who received the AZD1222 COVID-19 vaccine.

The CDR3: CASSPTGGISEKLFF. The CDR3 DNA sequence: TGTGCCAGTAGTCCAACAGGGGGCATCAGTGAAAAACTGTTTTTT. The gene calls are TRBV19 and TRBJ1-4, with 9 bases lining up with TRBD1. With 5 bases clipped from V and 7 bases from J, the junction kept 8 bases outside the gene matches. CDR3 size: 15 residues. Germline CDR1 reads LNHDA; CDR2 reads SQIVND (reference sequence).